A single sample gave rise to the 12 T cell receptor beta chains below, sequenced in a study of blood T cell repertoires in COVID-19. TCRdb's copy holds only in-frame clones and misses some; the assay was immunoSEQ multiplex PCR. This table has a few hundred thousand clones, around 86% appearing once. The sample taken for sequencing was peripheral blood. The receptor source for this set is a woman aged 70-85 years with active or convalescent COVID-19.

This clone was observed a handful of times. For the CDR3, the DNA is TGTGCCAGCAGCCCTAAAACAGGTAAAGCCCCATATAGCAATCAGCCCCAGCATTTT. This sequence encodes CASSPKTGKAPYSNQPQHF. The chain has TRBV7-4 and TRBJ1-5, with D maybe TRBD1 (5 bases). Germline assignment: CDR1 SGHVT and CDR2 SQSDAQ. The CDR3 spans 19 residues. The V end was cut by 5 bases, the J end by 0 bases, with 23 bases between.

This rearrangement joins TRBV4-1 to TRBJ1-2; D may be TRBD1 (5 bases). This CDR3 has 14 residues. Trimming took off 6 bases at V and 0 bases at J, with 11 bases between the two ends. The V gene's germline CDR1 is MGHRA and CDR2 YSYEKL. For the CDR3, the DNA is TGCGCCAGCAGACGGACATCTCCTAACTATGGCTACACCTTC. Translation gives CASRRTSPNYGYTF.

The chain links TRBV19 to TRBJ1-5, with D possibly being TRBD1 (6 bases). Trimming took 4 bases from V and 6 from J, leaving 10 bases between them. The CDR3 extends over 13 amino acids. Germline V gene lookup returns CDR1 LNHDA and CDR2 SQIVND (reference sequence). CDR3 in amino acids: CASSRGGGQPQHF. CDR3 DNA: TGTGCCAGTAGTAGGGGGGGCGGTCAGCCCCAGCATTTT.

The chain couples TRBV9 to TRBJ2-3, with unresolved D. The V gene's germline CDR1 is SGDLS and CDR2 YYNGEE. The CDR3 sequence is 16 residues long. Trimming removed 4 bases from V and 2 bases from J, with 17 bases in between. The CDR3 reads CASSPRSGATTDTQYF. CDR3 sequence (DNA): TGTGCCAGCAGCCCCCGTAGTGGTGCTACCACAGATACGCAGTATTTT.

This clone was detected a few times. The rearrangement links TRBV3-1 (or the pseudogene TRBV3-2) to TRBJ1-5; D is possibly TRBD1 (5 bases). Trimming took off 0 bases at V and 7 bases at J, with 7 bases between the two ends. The CDR3 has 13 amino acids. The germline V gene has CDR1 LGHDT and CDR2 YNNKEL (reference sequence). CDR3 amino acids: CASSQDRAQPQHF. The CDR3 DNA sequence: TGTGCCAGCAGCCAAGACAGGGCCCAGCCCCAGCATTTT.

The chain couples TRBV2 to TRBJ2-3; 7 positions match TRBD2. The V gene's germline CDR1 is SNHLY and CDR2 FYNNEI. The CDR3 runs 16 residues. Losses at the gene ends were 1 base for V and 3 bases for J; bases not matched to a gene: 7. The CDR3 DNA reads as TGTGCCAGCAGTGAAGTTGGCCTCGGGGGGACAGATACGCAGTATTTT. Its protein is CASSEVGLGGTDTQYF.

V gene TRBV12-3 or TRBV12-4 combines with J gene TRBJ2-1, with a weak D call TRBD2 (6 bases). The CDR3 is 12 amino acids. The V and J ends lost 7 bases and 6 bases respectively, with 10 bases between them. CDR3 region: CASTLGGNEQFF. For the CDR3, the DNA is TGTGCCAGCACCTTGGGGGGCAATGAGCAGTTCTTC.

V and J are TRBV2 and TRBJ1-1; D possibly corresponds to TRBD1 (6 bases). V gave up 7 bases and J gave up 2 bases, with 20 bases separating them. Per the germline V gene, CDR1 is SNHLY and CDR2 is FYNNEI. The CDR3 contains 16 residues. CDR3 loop: CASKVMATGSNTEAFF. CDR3 in DNA: TGTGCCAGCAAAGTCATGGCGACAGGATCCAACACTGAAGCTTTCTTT.

This clone was counted a single time. The chain is built from TRBV11-3 and TRBJ1-6; D not certain. Germline loops: CDR1 SGHNT, CDR2 YENEEA. V was cut by 1 base and J by 10 bases, with 11 bases left in between. This CDR3 has 14 amino acids. The CDR3, as DNA: TGTGCCAGCAGCTTAGGCGAGCGCGGGTCACCCCTCCACTTT. This encodes CASSLGERGSPLHF.

V and J are TRBV10-2 and TRBJ2-7; 7 bases map to TRBD2. The CDR3 spans 15 residues. The V segment lost 2 bases and the J segment 0 bases; nucleotides outside the gene matches: 4. CDR1 and CDR2 (germline): WSHSY, SAAADI. The CDR3 bases are TGCGCCAGCAGTGAGGCGGGACTAAGCTCCTACGAGCAGTACTTC. It specifies CASSEAGLSSYEQYF.

The chain couples TRBV3-1 (or the pseudogene TRBV3-2) to TRBJ1-5; D gene unclear. Germline V gives CDR1 LGHDT, CDR2 YNNKEL (reference sequence). Trimming pared 3 bases from V and 13 bases from J, leaving 13 bases between. The CDR3 runs to 12 residues. This CDR3 is CASSQREGAQHF. CDR3 sequence (DNA): TGTGCCAGCAGCCAGAGGGAGGGAGCGCAGCATTTT.

J is TRBJ1-1 and V is TRBV4-1, with D perhaps matching TRBD1 (6 bases). The CDR3 is 14 residues long. CDR1 and CDR2 from the germline V gene are MGHRA and YSYEKL. Between the trimmed V and J ends, which lost 4 bases and 0 bases, there was a span of 9 bases. The CDR3 spells CASSPGVLNTEAFF. CDR3 nucleotides: TGCGCCAGCAGCCCAGGGGTTCTGAACACTGAAGCTTTCTTT.